This entry describes one T cell receptor beta chain. This sample is drawn from a study of T cells in Graves' hyperthyroidism and ophthalmopathy. The germline gives CDR1 SGHNT, CDR2 YENEEA. Trimming cost V 5 bases and J 6 bases; bases outside gene matches: 13. The CDR3 covers 18 residues. Amplification yielded TCR beta CDR3 regions, with RNA transcripts as the source. The study used the HTBI primer set for a first-round RT-PCR of the TCR CDR3. TCRdb recomputed calls from the multiplex PCR reads with MiXCR, one row per CDR3 protein. The sample yields around 520,000 distinct CDR3 sequences, roughly 14% seen once.

Source material: blood. The origin of this receptor is a woman under 30 with Graves' hyperthyroidism. The chain employs TRBV11-3 and TRBJ2-1, with 13 bases aligning to TRBD2. CDR3 sequence (DNA): TGTGCCAGCAGCCGCAGGGTTGGACTAGCGGGAGTTCCCAATGAGCAGTTCTTC. It specifies CASSRRVGLAGVPNEQFF.